The next 20 T cell receptor beta chains were all read from a single sample in a study of response to subunit inactivated influenza vaccine. One entry per CDR3 protein results from TCRdb running MiXCR on the RT-PCR reads. The sample has 500,000 to 550,000 distinct CDR3 sequences, approximately 7.3% seen once; the top ten hold around 13%. The sequenced sample was PBMCs from blood, obtained roughly 24 months after vaccination. The receptors were gathered from a man between 50 and 69 years old who received an inactivated influenza vaccine.

Only a few counts were recorded for this clonotype. This chain links TRBV4-3 with TRBJ2-4; D may be TRBD1 (6 bases). Per the germline V gene, CDR1 is LGHNA and CDR2 is YSLEER. Trimming left V 1 base short and J 3 bases short, with 7 bases between. The CDR3 totals 14 residues. The CDR3 protein is CASSQVQGKNIQYF. CDR3 DNA sequence: TGCGCCAGCAGCCAAGTACAGGGCAAAAACATTCAGTACTTC.

This clonotype has more than one count but fewer than ten. The chain couples TRBV12-3 or TRBV12-4 to TRBJ2-2, with 7 nucleotides matching TRBD1. CDR3 length: 15 residues. The J segment lost 6 bases and the V segment lost 5 bases, leaving 9 bases of the junction unmatched. CDR3 in DNA: TGTGCCAGCAGTCCTCCACAGGGGTGGGCCGGGGAGCTGTTTTTT. The encoded protein is CASSPPQGWAGELFF.

This clonotype came up a few times. The chain employs TRBV12-3 or TRBV12-4 and TRBJ1-1, with TRBD1 identical over 8 bases. The CDR3 is 14 amino acids. Trimming cost V 6 bases and J 3 bases; bases outside gene matches: 6. The CDR3 sequence: CASSSTGGYTEAFF. The CDR3 DNA follows: TGTGCCAGCAGCTCCACAGGGGGTTACACTGAAGCTTTCTTT.

This clonotype was observed many times. The chain has TRBV7-2 and TRBJ1-3, with D unclear. The V gene lost 0 bases and the J gene lost 3 bases, with 12 bases spanning the gap. CDR3 size: 16 residues. Germline V gene sequence: CDR1 SGHTA, CDR2 FQGNSA. CDR3 nucleotides: TGTGCCAGCAGCTTAGCTCCGGGAGCTGGTGGAAACACCATATATTTT. It is translated as CASSLAPGAGGNTIYF.

This clonotype was seen ten or more times. The V gene is TRBV6-5, the J gene TRBJ1-2; 10 bases line up with TRBD1. The CDR3 is 15 residues long. Germline trimming cut 4 bases from V and 8 bases from J; bases unmatched to any gene: 10. CDR1 is MNHEY, CDR2 SVGAGI, per germline. The CDR3, as DNA: TGTGCCAGCAGTTTGACCGGGACAGGGGCTCGGGGCTACACCTTC. It translates to CASSLTGTGARGYTF.

Only one count was recorded for this clonotype. This clone may be a read error of a much larger clone one base away. The chain combines TRBV24-1 with TRBJ2-1; D unresolved. Germline V gene data show CDR1 as KGHDR and CDR2 as SFDVKD. V lost 3 bases and J 10 bases, leaving 15 bases between the germline ends. The CDR3 has 14 residues. Here the CDR3 reads CATSDTAVSNEQFF. CDR3 in DNA: TGTGCCACCAGTGATACGGCAGTATCAAACGAGCAGTTCTTC.

The chain links TRBV6-1 to TRBJ2-3; 9 nucleotides match TRBD1. Looked up from germline, CDR1 is MNHNS and CDR2 is SASEGT. The CDR3 covers 14 residues. Trimming took 5 bases from V and 7 from J; bases not matched to a gene: 7. CDR3 nucleotides: TGTGCCAGCAGTCCTACCGGGACAGGGAATACGCAGTATTTT. It translates to CASSPTGTGNTQYF.

This sequence joins TRBV5-1 and TRBJ1-1, with 7 bases matching TRBD1. From germline, CDR1 is SGHRS and CDR2 YFSETQ. The CDR3 consists of 14 residues. With V trimmed by 7 bases and J by 4 bases, 10 bases remained unmatched. The CDR3 bases are TGCGCCAGCCGCGAAGGGGGCCTCGGCACTGAAGCTTTCTTT. Translated, it gives CASREGGLGTEAFF.

There are a few counts of this clonotype. This chain connects TRBV19 to TRBJ2-1; D remains ambiguous. The germline CDR1 and CDR2 sequences are LNHDA and SQIVND (reference sequence). This CDR3 has 13 residues. Trimming pared 4 bases from V and 8 bases from J, leaving 12 bases between. CDR3 nucleotides: TGTGCCAGTAGTAGTATATCCCCCCATGAGCAGTTCTTC. Translated, it gives CASSSISPHEQFF.

This clonotype turned up a few times. The V and J genes are TRBV6-2 or TRBV6-3 and TRBJ1-5; a possible D gene is TRBD1 (5 bases). The germline V gene has CDR1 MNHEY and CDR2 SVGEGT. CDR3 length: 14 amino acids. With 2 bases removed from V and 11 bases from J, the gap between germline ends came to 16 bases. CDR3 in amino acids: CASSYPGPQGTQHF. The CDR3, as DNA: TGTGCCAGCAGTTACCCGGGACCCCAGGGAACCCAGCATTTT.

This clonotype has a handful of counts. The chain couples TRBV15 to TRBJ2-5; TRBD1 agrees at 7 bases. Germline V gene lookup returns CDR1 LNHNV and CDR2 YYDKDF (reference sequence). The ends lost 3 bases at V and 3 bases at J; junction bases unmatched: 1. The CDR3 length is 13 residues. The CDR3 protein is CATSSGTEETQYF. CDR3 coding DNA: TGTGCCACCAGCAGTGGGACAGAAGAGACCCAGTACTTC.

This clonotype was picked up many times. V is TRBV6-2 or TRBV6-3 and J is TRBJ2-1, with 8 bases lining up with TRBD1. CDR1 and CDR2 from the germline V gene are MNHEY and SVGEGT. The CDR3 covers 14 residues. The V and J ends lost 6 bases and 9 bases, in that order; junction bases with no gene match: 10. The CDR3 DNA is TGTGCCAGCAGAGACCAGGGGGCGCGTACTGAGCAGTTCTTC. This encodes CASRDQGARTEQFF.

V gene TRBV29-1 combines with J gene TRBJ2-3, with D perhaps TRBD2 (6 bases). Germline-derived CDR1 and CDR2 are SQVTM and ANQGSEA. V lost 4 bases, J lost 0 bases, and 14 bases lay in between. This CDR3 contains 15 residues. CDR3 amino acids: CSVGHSGTSTDTQYF. CDR3 bases: TGCAGCGTTGGTCATAGCGGTACCAGCACAGATACGCAGTATTTT.

This clonotype was seen many times. This chain uses TRBV10-1 with TRBJ2-7, with D unclear. The CDR3 consists of 13 residues. The germline V gene has CDR1 WNHNN and CDR2 SYGVQD (reference sequence). V lost 4 bases to trimming and J lost 1 base, with 8 bases between them. The CDR3 protein is CASSVGRSYEQYF. CDR3 nucleotide sequence: TGCGCCAGCAGTGTCGGCAGATCCTACGAGCAGTACTTC.

This clonotype occurred many times. V gene TRBV12-3 or TRBV12-4 combines with J gene TRBJ1-2, with D possibly TRBD1 on 6 matching bases. V gave up 2 bases and J gave up 8 bases, with 12 bases separating them. The CDR3 is 13 residues long. CDR3 protein: CASSLTGQRGYTF. In DNA, the CDR3 is TGTGCCAGCAGTTTAACAGGGCAGCGCGGCTACACCTTC.

Ten or more counts support this clonotype. One end of the junction is discordant with germline, which a read error may explain. The V gene is TRBV27, the J gene TRBJ2-3, with no clear D. The germline V gene encodes CDR1 MNHEY and CDR2 SMNVEV (reference sequence). The CDR3 is 14 residues long. Here the CDR3 DNA reads TGTGCCAGCAGTCTATCCGTCCGGCGTGGTACGCAGTATTTT. This gives the protein CASSLSVRRGTQYF.

This clonotype was observed a few times. V is TRBV7-9 and J is TRBJ2-7; the D gene is possibly TRBD1 (6 bases). Between the trimmed V and J ends, which lost 4 bases and 0 bases, there was a span of 10 bases. This CDR3 has 14 residues. In germline, CDR1 is SEHNR, CDR2 FQNEAQ (reference sequence). This CDR3 is CASSYDRPSYEQYF. The CDR3 DNA follows: TGTGCCAGCAGCTACGACAGGCCCTCCTACGAGCAGTACTTC.

V and J are TRBV29-1 and TRBJ2-7, with 12 bases fitting TRBD1. The trim removed 6 bases at V and 5 bases at J, leaving 8 bases unmatched. CDR3 size: 14 residues. CDR1 is SQVTM, CDR2 ANQGSEA, per germline. This CDR3 is CSVGGQGALDEQYF. The CDR3 DNA sequence: TGCAGCGTGGGGGGACAGGGGGCTCTGGACGAGCAGTACTTC.

The J gene is TRBJ2-1, the V gene TRBV5-1; D call uncertain. V was trimmed by 4 bases and J by 2 bases, leaving 13 bases between them. Germline CDR1 reads SGHRS; CDR2 reads YFSETQ. The CDR3 sequence is 15 residues long. CDR3 nucleotide sequence: TGCGCCAGCAGCCCGGACGTGGCCCCCTACAATGAGCAGTTCTTC. This translates into CASSPDVAPYNEQFF.

This clonotype was seen a few times. V usage is TRBV4-1 and J usage is TRBJ2-1, with TRBD1 as a possible D gene (6 bases). The V gene lost 1 base and the J gene lost 7 bases, with 11 bases spanning the gap. CDR3 size: 14 residues. Germline CDR1 is MGHRA and CDR2 is YSYEKL. The CDR3 DNA reads TGCGCCAGCAGCCAAGTCTCAGGGGTAAATGAGCAGTTCTTC. This sequence encodes CASSQVSGVNEQFF.